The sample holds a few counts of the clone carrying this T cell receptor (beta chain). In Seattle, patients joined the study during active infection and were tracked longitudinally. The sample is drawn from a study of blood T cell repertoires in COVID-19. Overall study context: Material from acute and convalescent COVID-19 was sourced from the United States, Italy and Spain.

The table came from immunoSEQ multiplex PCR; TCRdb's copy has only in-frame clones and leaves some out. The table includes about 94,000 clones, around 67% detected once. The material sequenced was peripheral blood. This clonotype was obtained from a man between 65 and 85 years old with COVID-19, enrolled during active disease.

In DNA form, the CDR3 reads TGTGCCAGCAGCTTAGACATCGGGGGAGCTTTCTTT. Translation gives CASSLDIGGAFF. This chain joins TRBV7-2 and TRBJ1-1, with D maybe TRBD1 (5 bases). The V and J ends lost 1 base and 10 bases respectively, with 10 bases between them. The CDR3 sequence is 12 residues long. Germline-derived CDR1 and CDR2 are SGHTA and FQGNSA.